This T cell receptor (beta chain) was identified during a study of CD8 T cell repertoires and HIV-1 epitope variants. Study in general: Tested: three Gag epitope families, Nef HW9 and YT9.

Clones were read by immunoSEQ multiplex PCR, and TCRdb kept only the in-frame ones, dropping some. The data contain approximately 90,000 clones, roughly 77% of them singletons. Sequencing used uncultured baseline CD8+ T cells from peripheral blood mononuclear cells (PBMCs). The clonotype comes from a male donor with HIV.

CDR3 region: CASSPQATNTGELFF. Here the CDR3 DNA reads TGTGCCAGCTCACCACAGGCGACGAACACCGGGGAGCTGTTTTTT. The chain links TRBV18 to TRBJ2-2, with D unresolved. The germline V gene encodes CDR1 KGHSH and CDR2 LQKENI. The CDR3 is 15 residues long. Trimming left V 1 base short and J 0 bases short, with 6 bases between.